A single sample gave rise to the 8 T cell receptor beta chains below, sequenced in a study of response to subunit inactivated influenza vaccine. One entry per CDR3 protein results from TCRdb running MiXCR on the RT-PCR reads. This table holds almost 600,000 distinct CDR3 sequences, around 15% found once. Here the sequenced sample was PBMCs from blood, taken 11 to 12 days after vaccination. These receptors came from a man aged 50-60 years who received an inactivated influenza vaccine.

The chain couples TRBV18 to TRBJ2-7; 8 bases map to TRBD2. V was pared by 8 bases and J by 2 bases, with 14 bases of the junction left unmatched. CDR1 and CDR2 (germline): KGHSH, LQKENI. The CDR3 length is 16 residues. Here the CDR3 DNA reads TGTGCCAGCCATACCAGTGGCGGGGGGCCCCCCTACGAGCAGTACTTC. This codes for CASHTSGGGPPYEQYF.

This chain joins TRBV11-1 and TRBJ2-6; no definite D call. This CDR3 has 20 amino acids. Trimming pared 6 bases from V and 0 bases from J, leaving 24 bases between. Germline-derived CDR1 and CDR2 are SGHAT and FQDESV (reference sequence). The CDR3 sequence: CASRKAWNRTFSSGANVLTF. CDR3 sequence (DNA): TGTGCCAGCAGGAAAGCTTGGAACAGAACCTTTAGCTCTGGGGCCAACGTCCTGACTTTC.

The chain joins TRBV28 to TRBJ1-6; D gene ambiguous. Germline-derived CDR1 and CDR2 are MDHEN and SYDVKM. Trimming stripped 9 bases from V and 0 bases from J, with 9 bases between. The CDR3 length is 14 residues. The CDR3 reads CASAPVSYNSPLHF. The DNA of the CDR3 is TGTGCCAGTGCTCCCGTCTCCTATAATTCACCCCTCCACTTT. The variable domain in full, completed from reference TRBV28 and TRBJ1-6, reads DVKVTQSSRYLVKRTGEKVFLECVQDMDHENMFWYRQDPGLGLRLIYFSYDVKMKEKGDIPEGYSVSREKKERFSLILESASTNQTSMYLCASAPVSYNSPLHFGNGTRLTVT.

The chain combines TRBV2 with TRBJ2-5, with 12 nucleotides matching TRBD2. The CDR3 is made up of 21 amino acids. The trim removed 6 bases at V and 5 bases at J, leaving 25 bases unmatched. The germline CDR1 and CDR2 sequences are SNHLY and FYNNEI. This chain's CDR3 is CASREKPWGQTSGGVRETQYF. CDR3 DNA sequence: TGTGCCAGCAGGGAAAAGCCCTGGGGGCAGACTAGCGGGGGAGTTAGGGAGACCCAGTACTTC.

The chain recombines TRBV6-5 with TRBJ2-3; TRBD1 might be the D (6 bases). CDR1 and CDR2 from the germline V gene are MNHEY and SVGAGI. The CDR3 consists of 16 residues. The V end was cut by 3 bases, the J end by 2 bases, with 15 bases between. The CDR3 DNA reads TGTGCCAGCAGTTATCTCCTGGGACACCCCACAGATACGCAGTATTTT. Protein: CASSYLLGHPTDTQYF.

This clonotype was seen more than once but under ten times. The CDR3 DNA follows: TGCAGTGCTAGAGATTTCGCGGGAGGGTTCTACGAGCAGTACTTC. Translating it yields CSARDFAGGFYEQYF. The rearrangement joins TRBV20-1 to TRBJ2-7; TRBD2 matches at 9 bases. Losses at the gene ends were 0 bases for V and 3 bases for J; bases not matched to a gene: 6. This CDR3 region has 15 residues. Germline V gene sequence: CDR1 DFQATT, CDR2 SNEGSKA (reference sequence).

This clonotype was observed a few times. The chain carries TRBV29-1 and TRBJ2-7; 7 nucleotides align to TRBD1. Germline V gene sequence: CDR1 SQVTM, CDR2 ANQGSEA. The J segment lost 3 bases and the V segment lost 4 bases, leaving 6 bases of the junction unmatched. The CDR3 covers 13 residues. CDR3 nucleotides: TGCAGCGTTGCGGACAGGTGGGGCTACGAGCAGTACTTC. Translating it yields CSVADRWGYEQYF.

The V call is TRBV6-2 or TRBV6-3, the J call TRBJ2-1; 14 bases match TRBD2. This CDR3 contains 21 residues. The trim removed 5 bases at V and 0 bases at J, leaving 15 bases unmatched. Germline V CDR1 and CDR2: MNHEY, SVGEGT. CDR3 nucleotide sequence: TGTGCCAGCAGTCGGACTAGCGGGAGGCCAACAAAAATTCACTCCTACAATGAGCAGTTCTTC. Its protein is CASSRTSGRPTKIHSYNEQFF.